This is a list of T cell receptor beta chains from one sample in a study of control samples from healthy donors and cancer patients. Libraries were prepared by immunoSEQ multiplex PCR; TCRdb keeps only in-frame clonotypes and omits some of them. Among some 410,000 clones listed, roughly 90% were seen once. Sequences were obtained from PBMCs. All receptors come from a man aged 40-55 years with head and neck cancer. The CDR3 runs from the conserved cysteine through the conserved F or W. A D gene is named only where the DNA matches it firmly. The size field is filled for only some rows; it gives once, few, many or a size class.

V gene	D gene	clone size	J gene	CDR3 protein	CDR3 DNA
TRBV19	NA	once	TRBJ1-2	CASGRPRVSYGYTF	TGTGCCAGTGGCAGACCCAGGGTAAGCTATGGCTACACCTTC
TRBV28	NA	NA	TRBJ2-5	CAGGATQETQYF	TGTGCCGGGGGCGCCACGCAAGAGACCCAGTACTTC
TRBV7-2	NA	NA	TRBJ2-7	CASSPYDVYEQYF	TGTGCCAGCAGCCCTTACGATGTCTACGAGCAGTACTTC
TRBV19	NA	NA	TRBJ2-7	CASSIARGRAYEQYF	TGTGCCAGTAGTATCGCCCGCGGCAGAGCCTACGAGCAGTACTTC
TRBV19	TRBD2	NA	TRBJ2-1	CASKASGGSQSYGEQFF	TGTGCCAGTAAGGCTAGCGGGGGGTCCCAGTCGTACGGTGAGCAGTTCTTC
TRBV7-2	TRBD2	NA	TRBJ2-1	CASSLVGTRTSGYNEQFF	TGTGCCAGCAGCTTAGTTGGTACACGGACTAGCGGTTACAATGAGCAGTTCTTC
TRBV6-5	TRBD1	NA	TRBJ2-5	CASKDRGEETQYF	TGTGCCAGCAAGGACAGGGGAGAAGAGACCCAGTACTTC
TRBV5-4	NA	NA	TRBJ2-1	CASSPRQGQLYNEQFF	TGTGCCAGCAGCCCCCGGCAAGGCCAGCTTTACAATGAGCAGTTCTTC
TRBV9	NA	NA	TRBJ2-3	CASSATNRAADTQYF	TGTGCCAGCAGCGCCACAAACAGGGCCGCAGATACGCAGTATTTT
TRBV3-1/TRBV3-2	TRBD2	NA	TRBJ2-2	CASSLQRGIGELFF	TGTGCCAGCAGCCTTCAGCGGGGGATCGGGGAGCTGTTTTTT
TRBV7-3	TRBD1	NA	TRBJ2-6	CASSPRTGGHSGANVLTF	TGTGCCAGCAGCCCTCGGACAGGGGGCCACTCTGGGGCCAACGTCCTGACTTTC
TRBV5-5	NA	NA	TRBJ1-3	CASSPRPPGNTIYF	TGTGCCAGCAGCCCTCGACCGCCTGGAAACACCATATATTTT
TRBV18	TRBD1	few	TRBJ1-1	CASSIQGAAEAFF	TGTGCCAGCTCAATACAGGGGGCAGCCGAAGCTTTCTTT
TRBV13	NA	NA	TRBJ1-4	CASTVVGGRTNEKLFF	TGTGCCAGCACCGTGGTGGGGGGAAGGACTAATGAAAAACTGTTTTTT
TRBV6-5	NA	NA	TRBJ1-2	CASSPPYGYTF	TGTGCCAGCAGTCCCCCCTATGGCTACACCTTC
TRBV14	NA	NA	TRBJ2-1	CASSQTTSSSYNEQFF	TGTGCCAGCAGCCAAACGACTTCGAGCTCCTACAATGAGCAGTTCTTC
TRBV19	NA	NA	TRBJ1-6	CASTSRGNNSPLHF	TGTGCCAGTACCAGCAGAGGCAATAATTCACCCCTCCACTTT
TRBV4-2	TRBD1	NA	TRBJ2-7	CASSQRTGAYEQYF	TGTGCCAGCAGCCAGAGGACAGGTGCCTACGAGCAGTACTTC
TRBV10-3	TRBD1	NA	TRBJ1-1	CAISESDEGARAEAFF	TGTGCCATCAGTGAGTCAGACGAGGGGGCGAGGGCTGAAGCTTTCTTT
TRBV27	NA	few	TRBJ2-7	CASSSFANIGRYEQYF	TGTGCCAGCAGTTCTTTTGCAAACATCGGACGCTACGAGCAGTACTTC
TRBV6-5	TRBD1	few	TRBJ1-2	CASRTGKYGYTF	TGTGCCAGCAGGACAGGGAAGTATGGCTACACCTTC
TRBV5-6	NA	NA	TRBJ1-2	CASSLDRNYGYTF	TGTGCCAGCAGCTTGGACAGAAACTATGGCTACACCTTC
TRBV27	NA	NA	TRBJ2-7	CASSLSRGSAYEQYF	TGTGCCAGCAGTTTATCGCGAGGGAGCGCATACGAGCAGTACTTC
TRBV5-6	NA	NA	TRBJ2-7	CASSPMPEFEQYF	TGTGCCAGCAGTCCTATGCCGGAGTTCGAGCAGTACTTC
TRBV14	NA	NA	TRBJ2-2	CASSLHTTGYRTGELFF	TGTGCCAGCAGCCTTCATACCACAGGCTATCGGACCGGGGAGCTGTTTTTT
TRBV27	NA	NA	TRBJ1-6	CASRPTASSYNSPLHF	TGTGCCAGTAGACCGACAGCCAGCTCCTATAATTCACCCCTCCACTTT